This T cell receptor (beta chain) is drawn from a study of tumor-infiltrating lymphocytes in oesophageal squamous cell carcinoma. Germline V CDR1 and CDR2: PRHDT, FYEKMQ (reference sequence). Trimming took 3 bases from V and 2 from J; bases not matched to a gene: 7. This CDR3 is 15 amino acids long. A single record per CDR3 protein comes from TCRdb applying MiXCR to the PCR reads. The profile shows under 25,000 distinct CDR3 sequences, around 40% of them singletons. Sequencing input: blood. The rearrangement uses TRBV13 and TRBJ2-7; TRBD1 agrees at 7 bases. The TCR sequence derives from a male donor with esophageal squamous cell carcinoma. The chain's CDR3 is CASSFAPGQTYEQYF. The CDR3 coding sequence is TGTGCCAGCAGCTTTGCCCCGGGACAGACCTACGAGCAGTACTTC.